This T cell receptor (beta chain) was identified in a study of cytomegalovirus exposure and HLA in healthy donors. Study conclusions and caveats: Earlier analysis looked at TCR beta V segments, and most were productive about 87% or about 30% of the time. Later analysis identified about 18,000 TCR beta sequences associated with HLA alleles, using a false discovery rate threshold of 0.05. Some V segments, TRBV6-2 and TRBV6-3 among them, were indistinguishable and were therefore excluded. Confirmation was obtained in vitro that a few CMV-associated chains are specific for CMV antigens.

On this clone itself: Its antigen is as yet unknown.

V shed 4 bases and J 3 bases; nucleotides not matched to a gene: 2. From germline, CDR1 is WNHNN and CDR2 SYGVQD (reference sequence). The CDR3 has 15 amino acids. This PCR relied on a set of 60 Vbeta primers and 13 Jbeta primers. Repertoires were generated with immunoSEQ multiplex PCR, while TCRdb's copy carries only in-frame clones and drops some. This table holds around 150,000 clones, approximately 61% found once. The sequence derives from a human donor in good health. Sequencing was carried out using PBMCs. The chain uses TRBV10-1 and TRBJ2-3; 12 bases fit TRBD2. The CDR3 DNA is TGCGCCAGCAGTGGTACTAGCGGGGGGACAGATACGCAGTATTTT. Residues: CASSGTSGGTDTQYF.